This T cell receptor beta chain was found in a study of cytomegalovirus exposure and HLA in healthy donors. PCR employed 60 Vbeta and 13 Jbeta primers. Sequencing used immunoSEQ multiplex PCR; TCRdb keeps in-frame clones, though not all of them. The repertoire holds 130,000 or so clones, with 65% to 80% as singletons. The sample consisted of PBMCs. This TCR derives from a woman aged 18-30 years in good health and CMV-seronegative.

CDR3 amino acids: CASYPGQSNYGYTF. The DNA for the CDR3 is TGTGCCAGCTATCCGGGACAGAGTAACTATGGCTACACCTTC. The gene calls are TRBV6-1 and TRBJ1-2; TRBD1 matches at 7 bases. In germline, CDR1 is MNHNS, CDR2 SASEGT. Unmatched junction bases numbered 7, after V lost 8 bases and J lost 1 base. The CDR3 runs to 14 residues.